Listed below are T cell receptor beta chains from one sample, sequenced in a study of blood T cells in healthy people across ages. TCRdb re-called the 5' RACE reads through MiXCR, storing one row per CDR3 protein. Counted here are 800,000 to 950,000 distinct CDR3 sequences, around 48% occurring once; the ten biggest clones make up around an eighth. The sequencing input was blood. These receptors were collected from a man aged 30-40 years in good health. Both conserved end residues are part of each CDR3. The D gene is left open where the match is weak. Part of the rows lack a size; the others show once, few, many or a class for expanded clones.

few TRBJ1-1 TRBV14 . TGTGCCAGCAGCCTTGGGTCAGCAGCTTTCTTT CASSLGSAAFF
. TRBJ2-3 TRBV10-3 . TGTGCCATCAGTGGGGACGGCGGGGGCACTAGCACAGATACGCAGTATTTT CAISGDGGGTSTDTQYF
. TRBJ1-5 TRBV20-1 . TGCAGTGCTAGAGGTGGGCAGCCCCAGCATTTT CSARGGQPQHF
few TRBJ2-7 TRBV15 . TGTGCCACGGGGATGATTACAGGGTCCTACGAGCAGTACTTC CATGMITGSYEQYF
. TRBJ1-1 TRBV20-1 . TGCAGTGCGCCCCACGGGGGTCGGTCTGAAGCTTTCTTT CSAPHGGRSEAFF
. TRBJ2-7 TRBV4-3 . TGCGCCAGCAGCCCGGGTCTAGGCCGGTCCTACGAGCAGTACTTC CASSPGLGRSYEQYF
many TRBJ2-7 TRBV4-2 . TGTGCCAGCAGCCCCGTAGACAAGCCCTACGAGCAGTACTTC CASSPVDKPYEQYF
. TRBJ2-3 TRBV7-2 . TGTGCCGGCAGCTCACAGGGGGGGGCCAGTTATACGCAGTATTTT CAGSSQGGASYTQYF
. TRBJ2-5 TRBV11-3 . TGTGCCTCCCAGTACCAAGAGACCCAGTACTTC CASQYQETQYF
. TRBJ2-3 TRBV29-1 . TGCAGCGTTGGGGTCAGGGGGGAGACGGATACGCAGTATTTT CSVGVRGETDTQYF
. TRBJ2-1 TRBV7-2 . TGCGCCAGCAGCTCGGGGGGACAGTCCTACAATGAGCAGTTCTTC CASSSGGQSYNEQFF
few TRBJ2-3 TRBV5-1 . TGCGCCAGCAGCTTGTTTACGGGGGCTTTTGATACGCAGTATTTT CASSLFTGAFDTQYF
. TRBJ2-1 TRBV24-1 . TGTGCCACCAGTCGGGGCGCGCTCGCGGGGAACGTAAATGAGCAGTTCTTC CATSRGALAGNVNEQFF
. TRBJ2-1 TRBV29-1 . TGCAGCGTCTTGACAGCGAACTACAATGAGCAGTTCTTC CSVLTANYNEQFF
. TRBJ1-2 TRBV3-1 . TGTGCCAGCAGCCAAGATAGGGGTAGCGGCTACACCTTC CASSQDRGSGYTF
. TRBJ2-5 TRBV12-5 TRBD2 TGTGCTAGTGCCAGCGGGGGGGCCCTCAATGAGCAGTACTTC CASASGGALNEQYF
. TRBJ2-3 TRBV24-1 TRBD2 TGTGCCTCCAGTGATTTGACTAGCGGACCTAGCACAGATACGCAGTATTTT CASSDLTSGPSTDTQYF
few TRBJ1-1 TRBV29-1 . TGCAGCGTTGAACGACGGTTGGATACTGAAGCTTTCTTT CSVERRLDTEAFF
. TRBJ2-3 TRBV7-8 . TGTGCCAGCAGCACGAAACTAGAGGAACGGAGCACAGATACGCAGTATTTT CASSTKLEERSTDTQYF
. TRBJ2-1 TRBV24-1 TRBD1 TGTGCCACTGCCGGGACAGAGAATTACAATGAGCAGTTCTTC CATAGTENYNEQFF
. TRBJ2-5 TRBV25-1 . TGTGCCAGCACCCCAGGAATTCGGGAGACCCAGTACTTC CASTPGIRETQYF
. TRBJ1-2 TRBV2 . TGTGCCAGCAGTGAAGCCCGACAGGCGAACGGCTACACCTTC CASSEARQANGYTF
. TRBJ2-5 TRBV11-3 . TGTGCCAGCAGCTTCACAGGGGTACGGGAGCAGTACTTC CASSFTGVREQYF
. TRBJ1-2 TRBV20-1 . TGCAGTGCTAGAGAGGACACCGCCTCGGCCGGCTACACCTTC CSAREDTASAGYTF
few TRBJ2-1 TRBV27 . TGTGCCAGCAGTTTATCGATCTACAATGAGCAGTTCTTC CASSLSIYNEQFF
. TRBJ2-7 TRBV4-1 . TGCGCCAGCAGCCAAGTCGCAGACTACGAGCAGTACTTC CASSQVADYEQYF
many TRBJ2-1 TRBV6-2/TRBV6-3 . TGCGCCAGCAGCCCTCTGGGGGGATTCTCCTACAATGAGCAGTTCTTC CASSPLGGFSYNEQFF
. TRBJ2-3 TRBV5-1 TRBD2 TGCGCCAGCAGCTTTTCCGGGACTAGCGGGGGGGCATCGGATACGCAGTATTTT CASSFSGTSGGASDTQYF
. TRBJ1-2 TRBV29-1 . TGCAGCGTTGAAGCGGGTGGTATAGGGGACGCTTACACCTTC CSVEAGGIGDAYTF
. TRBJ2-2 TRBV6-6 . TGTGCCAGCAGCCCTTACCCGGAGTCGAACACCGGGGAGCTGTTTTTT CASSPYPESNTGELFF
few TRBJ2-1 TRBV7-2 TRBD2 TGTGCCAGCATTTTTCGGGGGGGCCGAGATGAGCAGTTCTTC CASIFRGGRDEQFF
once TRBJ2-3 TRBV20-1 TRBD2 TGCAGTGCAAAGAGATTCGGGGGGGCGACAGATACGCAGTATTTT CSAKRFGGATDTQYF
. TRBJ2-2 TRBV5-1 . TGCGCCAGCAGCTCCCGCCAGGGATCGGGCACCGGGGAGCTGTTTTTT CASSSRQGSGTGELFF
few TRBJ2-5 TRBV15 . TGTGCCACCAGCAGTGGAACAGGGGAGGTAGAGACCCAGTACTTC CATSSGTGEVETQYF
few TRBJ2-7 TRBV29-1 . TGCAGCGTTGATCCCGGGACAAACCACGAGCAGTACTTC CSVDPGTNHEQYF
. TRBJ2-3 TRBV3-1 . TGTGCCAGCAACCGCCAGGGGAGGGGCACAGATACGCAGTATTTT CASNRQGRGTDTQYF
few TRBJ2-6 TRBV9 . TGTGCCAGCAGCCCCCGTAATCCAGCCGGGGCCAACGTCCTGACTTTC CASSPRNPAGANVLTF
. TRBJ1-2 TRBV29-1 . TGCAGCGTCGCAGAGACTAACTATGGCTACACCTTC CSVAETNYGYTF
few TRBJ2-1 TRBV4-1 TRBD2 TGCGCCAGCAGCCAAGCCCTCGGGACTAGCGGGGGAGGTGAGCAGTTCTTC CASSQALGTSGGGEQFF
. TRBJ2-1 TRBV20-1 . TGCAGTGCCAGGCGCTTAAACACTTACGTTGAGCAGTTCTTC CSARRLNTYVEQFF
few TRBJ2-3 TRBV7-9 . TGTGCCAGCAGCTTAGAGGGGATCACAGATACGCAGTATTTT CASSLEGITDTQYF
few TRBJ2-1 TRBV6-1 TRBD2 TGTGCCAGCAGAGGAACTAGCGGGGGGTCCATCTACAATGAGCAGTTCTTC CASRGTSGGSIYNEQFF
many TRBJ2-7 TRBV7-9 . TGTGCCAGCAGCTTAAGCTCCGCCTACGAGCAGTACTTC CASSLSSAYEQYF
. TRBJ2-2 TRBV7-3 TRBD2 TGTGCCAGCAGCTCCTCTAGCGGGGGGGCTGTCGGGGAGCTGTTTTTT CASSSSSGGAVGELFF
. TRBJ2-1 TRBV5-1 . TGCGCCAGCGCTAGGGAGGTCCCGGACAATGAGCAGTTCTTC CASAREVPDNEQFF
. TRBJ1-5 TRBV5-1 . TGCGCCAGCAGCTTGGTTTCTGGACACGATCAGCCCCAGCATTTT CASSLVSGHDQPQHF
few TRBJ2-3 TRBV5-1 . TGCGCCAGCAGCTTGGCCTTACAGGGTAGGCAAGATACGCAGTATTTT CASSLALQGRQDTQYF
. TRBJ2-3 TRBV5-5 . TGTGCCAGCAGCTGGGGGACTGTAATCACAGATACGCAGTATTTT CASSWGTVITDTQYF
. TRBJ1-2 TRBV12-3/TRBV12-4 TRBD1 TGTGCCAGCAGTCCCGGACAGGGAATTACCTATGGCTACACCTTC CASSPGQGITYGYTF
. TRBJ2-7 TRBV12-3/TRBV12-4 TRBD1 TGTGCCAGCAGTGGGACAGGGGAAACCTACGAGCAGTACTTC CASSGTGETYEQYF
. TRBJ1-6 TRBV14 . TGTGCCAGCAGCCAAGCGGGGACGCACTCACCCCTCCACTTT CASSQAGTHSPLHF
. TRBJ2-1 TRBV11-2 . TGTGCCAGCCAGGCCCTCTACGGCGACTCCTACAATGAGCAGTTCTTC CASQALYGDSYNEQFF
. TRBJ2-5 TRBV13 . TGTGCCAGCAGCTTAGGCGGGCCGGTTCAAGAGACCCAGTACTTC CASSLGGPVQETQYF
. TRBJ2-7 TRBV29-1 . TGCAGCGCAGGACGCACCCTCGACTCCTACGAGCAGTACTTC CSAGRTLDSYEQYF
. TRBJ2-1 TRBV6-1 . TGTGCCAGCAGTGCAGAGGGAGGGCAGTTCTTC CASSAEGGQFF
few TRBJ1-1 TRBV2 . TGTGCCAGCAGTGAGATCCCAGGGGACACTGAAGCTTTCTTT CASSEIPGDTEAFF
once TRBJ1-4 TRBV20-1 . TGCAGTGCTAGCGACCACCCTAATGAAAAACTGTTTTTT CSASDHPNEKLFF
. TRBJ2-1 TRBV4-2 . TGTGCCAGCAGCCAAGAAAAGAGACGGGGCGACAATGAGCAGTTCTTC CASSQEKRRGDNEQFF
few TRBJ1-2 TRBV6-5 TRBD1 TGTGCCAGCAGTGGGACAGGGGGCTCTGGCTACACCTTC CASSGTGGSGYTF